Shown below are 5 T cell receptor beta chains from a single sample sequenced in a study of blood T cell repertoires in COVID-19. Sequencing used immunoSEQ multiplex PCR; TCRdb keeps in-frame clones, though not all of them. The sample lists roughly 290,000 clones; 80% to 90% were seen once. The material sequenced was PBMCs or T cells enriched from blood (not recorded which). The source of these receptors is a young woman who had recovered from COVID-19.

The gene calls are TRBV5-6 and TRBJ1-2; weak D call: TRBD1 (6 bases). CDR1 and CDR2 (germline): SGHDT, YYEEEE. The CDR3 sequence is 14 residues long. Trimming took off 2 bases at V and 3 bases at J, with 11 bases between the two ends. The CDR3 DNA follows: TGTGCCAGCAGCTTTGGGGGGGCCGACTATGGCTACACCTTC. Its protein is CASSFGGADYGYTF. Based on the CDR3 plus reference TRBV5-6 and TRBJ1-2, the full variable domain is DAGVTQSPTHLIKTRGQQVTLRCSPKSGHDTVSWYQQALGQGPQFIFQYYEEEERQRGNFPDRFSGHQFPNYSSELNVNALLLGDSALYLCASSFGGADYGYTFGSGTRLTVV.

The chain has TRBV6-5 and TRBJ1-1; unclear D gene. The V end was cut by 8 bases, the J end by 0 bases, with 10 bases between. The CDR3 has 13 amino acids. Germline loops: CDR1 MNHEY, CDR2 SVGAGI. This CDR3 is CASGRALNTEAFF. CDR3 coding DNA: TGTGCCAGCGGGCGGGCTTTGAACACTGAAGCTTTCTTT.

The genes are TRBV6-5 and TRBJ1-1; 7 bases line up with TRBD1. Germline lookup yields CDR1 MNHEY and CDR2 SVGAGI. This CDR3 is built from 12 residues. With 7 bases clipped from V and 8 bases from J, the junction kept 7 bases outside the gene matches. DNA for the CDR3: TGTGCCAGCACGGCTTTGGGACAGGAAGCTTTCTTT. This gives the protein CASTALGQEAFF.

This chain joins TRBV28 and TRBJ1-3; 7 nucleotides line up with TRBD1. The ends lost 4 bases at V and 0 bases at J; junction bases unmatched: 6. Germline V gene lookup returns CDR1 MDHEN and CDR2 SYDVKM. The CDR3 extends over 16 amino acids. As DNA, the CDR3 is TGTGCCAGCAGTTACTCGACAGGGACCTCTGGAAACACCATATATTTT. It specifies CASSYSTGTSGNTIYF.

The J gene is TRBJ2-5, the V gene TRBV11-3; 14 positions agree with TRBD2. V was clipped by 5 bases and J by 2 bases; unmatched bases: 10. CDR3 size: 18 residues. Germline assignment: CDR1 SGHNT and CDR2 YENEEA. The CDR3 region is CASSTRTSGGPFQETQYF. DNA for the CDR3: TGTGCCAGCAGCACCCGGACTAGCGGGGGGCCCTTTCAAGAGACCCAGTACTTC. The full variable domain, completed using reference TRBV11-3 and TRBJ2-5, is EAGVVQSPRYKIIEKKQPVAFWCNPISGHNTLYWYLQNLGQGPELLIRYENEEAVDDSQLPKDRFSAERLKGVDSTLKIQPAELGDSAVYLCASSTRTSGGPFQETQYFGPGTRLLVL.